Below, one T cell receptor beta chain is given with its context. What it recognizes is unknown. The sample comes from a study of T cells in Graves' hyperthyroidism and ophthalmopathy. Study findings and constraints: Most expanded thyroid clonotypes above 0.001 also appeared in blood.

There were TCR beta CDR3 regions amplified from RNA transcripts. Carried out on the TCR CDR3, a first-round RT-PCR used the HTBI primer set. TCRdb redid the calling of the multiplex PCR reads with MiXCR, one entry per CDR3 protein. Found here are fewer than 450,000 distinct CDR3 sequences, about 18% of them singletons; the top ten hold 35% to 45%. CDR1 is PRHDT, CDR2 FYEKMQ, per germline (reference sequence). Trimming took 0 bases from V and 9 from J; bases not matched to a gene: 11. The CDR3 length is 16 residues. This sequence joins TRBV13 and TRBJ2-5; 9 bases line up with TRBD2. The sample consisted of blood. The sequence came from a young man with Graves' ophthalmopathy. For the CDR3, the DNA is TGTGCCAGCAGCTTAGGACGAAGCGGGGGGTCTACGGCCCAGTACTTC. Its translation: CASSLGRSGGSTAQYF.